The clone carrying this T cell receptor (beta chain) was picked up many times. The sequenced template was RNA, covering the TCR beta CDR3 region. The authors performed first-round RT-PCR with HTBI primers and then a second-round multiplex PCR. TCRdb independently ran MiXCR on the multiplex PCR reads; one entry per CDR3 protein. Of about 640,000 distinct CDR3 sequences detected, roughly two fifths appear once; the ten largest clones hold over 2.5%. The data are from a study of Graves' ophthalmopathy and Graves' hyperthyroidism. Overall study context: Samples of peripheral blood were obtained at initial diagnosis, prior to treatment of any kind.

The CDR3 has 15 residues. Germline V gives CDR1 LGHNA, CDR2 YSLEER. V was clipped by 4 bases and J by 0 bases, with 13 bases between them. The clonotype was recovered from an adult man with Graves' ophthalmopathy. Sequencing input: peripheral blood. The chain links TRBV4-3 to TRBJ2-7, with unresolved D. This CDR3 is CASSPGVPNSYEQYF. Here the CDR3 DNA reads TGCGCCAGCAGCCCCGGCGTTCCGAACTCCTACGAGCAGTACTTC.